This is a list of T cell receptor beta chains from one sample in a study of T cell repertoires in cytomegalovirus infection. TCRdb recomputed calls from the reads with MiXCR, one row per CDR3 protein. The repertoire includes about 830,000 distinct CDR3 sequences, about 31% of them detected once, and roughly 12% sits in the top ten. For these TCRs, the target antigens are not known. The source was cultured CD8+ T cells from PBMCs, collected from culture after CMV antigen stimulation. These receptor sequences come from a human donor in good health (CMV status not recorded). Some clones in this sample may be carry-over from other donors' samples. Both conserved end residues are part of each CDR3. The D gene is left open where the match is weak. Clone size is not always given. Where it is, it says once, few, many or a class for expanded clones.

D	V	J	size	CDR3	DNA
NA	TRBV27	TRBJ1-1	NA	CASNKHRETEAFF	TGTGCCAGCAACAAACACAGGGAAACTGAAGCTTTCTTT
NA	TRBV7-8	TRBJ2-7	few	CASSQRDEQYF	TGTGCCAGCAGCCAGAGGGACGAGCAGTACTTC
NA	TRBV7-6	TRBJ2-5	few	CASRVGPWETQYF	TGTGCCAGCAGGGTCGGACCTTGGGAGACCCAGTACTTC
NA	TRBV27	TRBJ2-4	few	CASSLSGRAVAKNIQYF	TGTGCCAGCAGTTTATCGGGCAGGGCCGTAGCCAAAAACATTCAGTACTTC
NA	TRBV25-1	TRBJ1-5	NA	CASSENWGNQPQHF	TGTGCCAGTAGTGAAAATTGGGGCAATCAGCCCCAGCATTTT
NA	TRBV6-2/TRBV6-3	TRBJ1-5	few	CASSYMGSQPQHF	TGTGCCAGCAGTTACATGGGTTCTCAGCCCCAGCATTTT
TRBD1	TRBV10-3	TRBJ1-5	NA	CAINETQGAGRGNQPQHF	TGTGCCATCAATGAGACACAGGGGGCAGGTCGGGGGAATCAGCCCCAGCATTTT
TRBD2	TRBV12-5	TRBJ2-7	few	CASGLSGELGYEQYF	TGTGCTAGTGGTTTAAGCGGGGAGTTGGGCTACGAGCAGTACTTC
TRBD2	TRBV28	TRBJ2-2	NA	CASSPQDGGGSTGELFF	TGTGCCAGCAGTCCACAGGACGGGGGGGGGAGCACCGGGGAGCTGTTTTTT
TRBD2	TRBV20-1	TRBJ2-1	few	CSAKVPSGGLYNEQFF	TGCAGTGCGAAAGTTCCTAGCGGGGGCCTCTACAATGAGCAGTTCTTC
NA	TRBV24-1	TRBJ1-2	NA	CATSDLAANYGYTF	TGTGCCACCAGTGATTTGGCAGCTAACTATGGCTACACCTTC
TRBD1	TRBV7-9	TRBJ2-1	NA	CASSLEDRGPSNEQFF	TGTGCCAGCAGCTTAGAAGACAGGGGCCCCTCCAATGAGCAGTTCTTC
NA	TRBV29-1	TRBJ2-1	NA	CSVESDKKQFF	TGCAGCGTTGAATCGGATAAGAAGCAGTTCTTC
TRBD1	TRBV7-6	TRBJ2-2	many	CASSPRDRGTGELFF	TGTGCCAGCAGCCCCCGGGACAGGGGAACCGGGGAGCTGTTTTTT
NA	TRBV19	TRBJ2-1	few	CASSIVAGANHNEQFF	TGTGCCAGTAGTATAGTTGCGGGGGCAAACCACAATGAGCAGTTCTTC
TRBD1	TRBV19	TRBJ2-7	once	CASSTGQGLFEQYF	TGTGCCAGTAGTACGGGACAGGGGCTCTTCGAGCAGTACTTC
NA	TRBV27	TRBJ1-5	few	CASGWGEGQPQHF	TGTGCCAGCGGTTGGGGGGAGGGGCAGCCCCAGCATTTT
NA	TRBV6-1	TRBJ2-3	NA	CASRRNRVEISDTQYF	TGTGCCAGCAGGCGCAACAGGGTCGAAATCTCAGATACGCAGTATTTT
NA	TRBV6-5	TRBJ2-1	NA	CASSYFWENNEQFF	TGTGCCAGCAGTTACTTTTGGGAAAACAATGAGCAGTTCTTC
NA	TRBV4-3	TRBJ1-2	NA	CANSERDDRRTYYGYTF	TGCGCCAACAGCGAAAGGGACGACCGGAGAACTTACTATGGCTACACCTTC
NA	TRBV24-1	TRBJ2-2	many	CATSQNTGELFF	TGTGCCACCAGTCAGAACACCGGGGAGCTGTTTTTT
NA	TRBV7-3	TRBJ2-5	NA	CASSRDRRAQYF	TGTGCCAGCAGCCGCGACAGGAGGGCCCAGTACTTC
TRBD1	TRBV12-3/TRBV12-4	TRBJ2-3	NA	CASSLLGQGITDTQYF	TGTGCCAGCAGTTTACTGGGACAGGGGATCACAGATACGCAGTATTTT
NA	TRBV24-1	TRBJ2-2	NA	CATSDLVRANTGELFF	TGTGCCACCAGTGATTTAGTCAGGGCCAACACCGGGGAGCTGTTTTTT
NA	TRBV7-9	TRBJ1-1	NA	CASSLAVENTEAFF	TGTGCCAGCAGCTTAGCTGTGGAGAACACTGAAGCTTTCTTT
NA	TRBV3-1	TRBJ2-1	once	CASSPYASEPNNEQFF	TGTGCCAGCAGCCCATACGCGAGCGAGCCCAACAATGAGCAGTTCTTC
NA	TRBV9	TRBJ1-2	few	CASSVGTSAGPRSFYGYTF	TGTGCCAGCAGCGTAGGGACGTCTGCCGGGCCTCGCTCGTTCTATGGCTACACCTTC
NA	TRBV7-9	TRBJ1-3	few	CASSQPLDSSGNTIYF	TGTGCCAGCAGCCAACCGCTGGACTCTTCTGGAAACACCATATATTTT
NA	TRBV6-2/TRBV6-3	TRBJ2-1	many	CASSYAREGGNEQFF	TGTGCCAGCAGTTACGCCAGGGAAGGGGGCAATGAGCAGTTCTTC
TRBD2	TRBV27	TRBJ2-5	NA	CASSIGTATSGGAETQYF	TGTGCCAGCAGTATCGGGACAGCAACTAGCGGGGGGGCAGAGACCCAGTACTTC
NA	TRBV19	TRBJ1-5	few	CASSISINRPQHF	TGTGCCAGTAGTATAAGTATAAATCGGCCCCAGCATTTT
NA	TRBV27	TRBJ2-6	few	CASSLQVPGANVLTF	TGTGCCAGCAGTTTACAGGTCCCTGGGGCCAACGTCCTGACTTTC
NA	TRBV28	TRBJ1-5	NA	CASGDNNQPQHF	TGTGCCAGCGGGGACAACAATCAGCCCCAGCATTTT
NA	TRBV7-8	TRBJ1-2	many	CASSSGDTYYGYTF	TGTGCCAGCAGCTCCGGGGACACCTACTATGGCTACACCTTC
NA	TRBV19	TRBJ1-5	NA	CASSVVSSNQPQHF	TGTGCCAGTAGTGTGGTGAGTAGCAATCAGCCCCAGCATTTT
NA	TRBV7-2	TRBJ1-1	many	CASSLVVRGTEAFF	TGTGCCAGCAGCTTAGTGGTCCGAGGGACTGAAGCTTTCTTT
NA	TRBV29-1	TRBJ2-7	few	CSVYRAYEQYF	TGCAGCGTCTACAGGGCCTACGAGCAGTACTTC
NA	TRBV20-1	TRBJ2-1	few	CSARDRDLVTRDEQFF	TGCAGTGCTAGAGACCGGGATCTCGTTACAAGGGATGAGCAGTTCTTC
NA	TRBV19	TRBJ1-2	once	CASMGIGGDGYTF	TGTGCCAGTATGGGAATTGGAGGAGATGGCTACACCTTC
TRBD1	TRBV20-1	TRBJ1-1	NA	CSARRQGAWTEAFF	TGCAGTGCTAGAAGACAGGGGGCGTGGACTGAAGCTTTCTTT